Following are 30 T cell receptor beta chains from one sample sequenced in a study of cytomegalovirus exposure and HLA in healthy donors. In the PCR, 60 Vbeta and 13 Jbeta primers were used. TCRdb's table, derived via immunoSEQ multiplex PCR, lists solely in-frame clones and lacks some. This sample has hundreds of thousands of clones, with 82% found just once. The sample comprised PBMCs. Receptors were obtained from a man in his forties or fifties in good health and CMV-seropositive.

A few counts support this clone. CDR3 region: CASSLSDWSEQYF. CDR3 sequence (DNA): TGTGCCAGCAGCTTAAGTGACTGGAGCGAGCAGTACTTC. The rearrangement joins TRBV7-6 to TRBJ2-7; D unresolved. This CDR3 is 13 amino acids long. The germline V and J ends were trimmed by 2 bases and 6 bases, with 11 bases remaining between them. Germline V gene data show CDR1 as SGHVS and CDR2 as FNYEAQ.

The J gene is TRBJ2-1, the V gene TRBV5-6, with TRBD2 matching over 7 bases. Germline V lookup: CDR1 SGHDT, CDR2 YYEEEE. CDR3 length: 14 residues. Trimming removed 7 bases from V and 2 bases from J; junction bases left unmatched: 6. The CDR3 here is CASHRSGAYNEQFF. The CDR3 DNA reads as TGTGCCAGCCATAGGAGCGGGGCCTACAATGAGCAGTTCTTC.

The gene calls are TRBV7-9 and TRBJ2-3; possibly TRBD2 for D (6 bases). CDR1 SEHNR and CDR2 FQNEAQ come from the germline V gene (reference sequence). V was cut by 1 base and J by 0 bases, with 11 bases left in between. CDR3 size: 16 residues. Here the CDR3 reads CASSLGWDWSTDTQYF. CDR3 nucleotide sequence: TGTGCCAGCAGCTTAGGGTGGGACTGGAGCACAGATACGCAGTATTTT.

This clone was seen a single time. The chain joins TRBV15 to TRBJ2-3; perhaps TRBD2 as D (5 bases). V gave up 2 bases and J gave up 4 bases, with 13 bases separating them. Germline V gives CDR1 LNHNV, CDR2 YYDKDF (reference sequence). This CDR3 has 15 amino acids. CDR3 region: CATSRSPADSDTQYF. CDR3 nucleotides: TGTGCCACCAGCAGATCCCCGGCGGACTCAGATACGCAGTATTTT.

The chain employs TRBV6-1 and TRBJ1-5; D possibly corresponds to TRBD1 (5 bases). The V end lost 1 base, the J end lost 9 bases, and 13 bases lay between the germline ends. The V gene's germline CDR1 is MNHNS and CDR2 SASEGT. This CDR3 region has 14 residues. The CDR3 bases are TGTGCCAGCAGTGAAGGACAGACGGAAAGGCCCCAGCATTTT. This gives the protein CASSEGQTERPQHF.

This rearrangement joins TRBV7-8 to TRBJ1-1; D remains ambiguous. The CDR3 sequence is 15 residues long. V was clipped by 1 base and J by 0 bases, with 9 bases between them. The germline V gene has CDR1 SGHVS and CDR2 FQNEAQ. The CDR3 DNA reads as TGTGCCAGCAGCTTAGGGTTGAACATGAACACTGAAGCTTTCTTT. As protein: CASSLGLNMNTEAFF.

This chain uses TRBV4-1 with TRBJ2-3, with a tentative D call TRBD2 (6 bases). The CDR3 sequence is 14 residues long. Trimming removed 4 bases from V and 4 bases from J, with 12 bases in between. Germline CDR1 reads MGHRA; CDR2 reads YSYEKL. DNA of the CDR3: TGCGCCAGCAGCCCCCAACTAGCTGCAGATACGCAGTATTTT. Translated: CASSPQLAADTQYF.

This chain connects TRBV27 to TRBJ2-1; 7 nucleotides line up with TRBD2. The CDR3 has 14 residues. J lost 7 bases, V lost 4 bases, and 7 bases had no gene match. Germline-derived CDR1 and CDR2 are MNHEY and SMNVEV (reference sequence). The chain's CDR3 is CASSSRGRVNEQFF. CDR3 DNA: TGTGCCAGCAGTTCCCGCGGGAGAGTAAATGAGCAGTTCTTC.

This chain connects TRBV23-1 to TRBJ2-3; D is unclear. TRBV23-1 is an ORF; its function is uncertain. The CDR3 is made up of 14 amino acids. The V gene lost 1 base and the J gene lost 7 bases, with 12 bases spanning the gap. CDR3 bases: TGCGCCAGCAGTCAATATGCAGACTTTAATACGCAGTATTTT. It yields the protein CASSQYADFNTQYF.

This rearrangement joins TRBV9 to TRBJ2-2, with 9 bases aligning to TRBD2. This CDR3 contains 18 residues. The J segment lost 4 bases and the V segment lost 0 bases, leaving 10 bases of the junction unmatched. The germline CDR1 and CDR2 sequences are SGDLS and YYNGEE. CDR3 sequence: CASSVGGRGRAATGELFF. As DNA, the CDR3 is TGTGCCAGCAGCGTAGGAGGGCGCGGGAGGGCCGCCACCGGGGAGCTGTTTTTT.

The J gene is TRBJ2-7, the V gene TRBV11-2; 7 bases are shared with TRBD2. V gave up 1 base and J gave up 3 bases; unmatched junction bases: 6. The CDR3 totals 15 residues. Per the germline V gene, CDR1 is SGHAT and CDR2 is FQNNGV. This CDR3 reads CASSLVGSGGYEQYF. CDR3 in DNA: TGTGCCAGCAGCTTAGTAGGCTCGGGGGGCTACGAGCAGTACTTC.

Note on this clone: Other DNA sequences of this sample code for an identical CDR3. The chain couples TRBV27 to TRBJ1-5; 7 bases are a match to TRBD1. Trimming removed 3 bases from V and 5 bases from J; junction bases left unmatched: 4. The CDR3 consists of 14 residues. Germline CDR1 reads MNHEY; CDR2 reads SMNVEV (reference sequence). The CDR3: CASSLRQGYQPQHF. The DNA for the CDR3 is TGTGCCAGCAGTTTGCGACAGGGATATCAGCCCCAGCATTTT.

The rearrangement joins TRBV12-5 to TRBJ2-1; D is undetermined. The germline V gene has CDR1 LGHNT and CDR2 FRNRAP. The V end lost 1 base, the J end lost 15 bases, and 16 bases lay between the germline ends. The CDR3 is made up of 13 amino acids. The CDR3 region has the DNA TGTGCTAGTGGTTTGGGCACGCGGTTGACCCTGTTCTTC. It encodes CASGLGTRLTLFF.

Here the CDR3 DNA reads TGTGCCAGCAGCCAATTAGTTGCCCGGCGAGGTGAAAAACTGTTTTTT. Translated, it gives CASSQLVARRGEKLFF. This sequence joins TRBV16 and TRBJ1-4; no definite D call. The V end lost 1 base, the J end lost 7 bases, and 16 bases lay between the germline ends. Germline CDR1 KGHSY, CDR2 FQNENV. The CDR3 covers 16 residues.

The chain links TRBV18 to TRBJ2-7, with D unclear. The length of the CDR3 is 13 residues. V lost 2 bases to trimming and J lost 1 base, with 6 bases between them. The germline CDR1 and CDR2 sequences are KGHSH and LQKENI. The CDR3 bases are TGTGCCAGCTCACCAACGAGGTCCTACGAGCAGTACGTC. Its translation is CASSPTRSYEQYV.

The CDR3 nucleotides read TGTGCCAGCAGTTCGCGCAGTGGGGGGACCAGGGGCACAGATACGCAGTATTTT. Translating gives CASSSRSGGTRGTDTQYF. This chain links TRBV27 with TRBJ2-3; perhaps TRBD2 as D (6 bases). This CDR3 region has 18 residues. Germline assignment: CDR1 MNHEY and CDR2 SMNVEV (reference sequence). Trimming pared 4 bases from V and 1 base from J, leaving 21 bases between.

The DNA for the CDR3 is TGCGCCAGCAGCCAAGAGAGGGGACAAACCTACAATGAGCAGTTCTTC. It yields the protein CASSQERGQTYNEQFF. The J gene is TRBJ2-1, the V gene TRBV4-1; tentative D call: TRBD1 (6 bases). V shed 0 bases and J shed 2 bases, with 11 bases lying between them. Germline V gene lookup returns CDR1 MGHRA and CDR2 YSYEKL. This CDR3 has 16 amino acids.

This chain connects TRBV18 to TRBJ2-6; D is possibly TRBD2 (5 bases). Trimming left V 1 base short and J 1 base short, with 8 bases between. The germline V gene encodes CDR1 KGHSH and CDR2 LQKENI. This CDR3 is built from 16 residues. DNA of the CDR3: TGTGCCAGCTCACCACTACGGACTTCTGGGGCCAACGTCCTGACTTTC. Amino acid sequence: CASSPLRTSGANVLTF.

The CDR3 spells CASRRGLSSYNEQFF. As DNA, the CDR3 is TGTGCCAGCAGGAGGGGACTAAGCTCCTACAATGAGCAGTTCTTC. The rearrangement links TRBV6-5 to TRBJ2-1, with 7 bases aligning to TRBD2. Per the germline V gene, CDR1 is MNHEY and CDR2 is SVGAGI. This CDR3 is 15 amino acids long. V lost 6 bases, J lost 0 bases, and 5 bases stayed unmatched.

There are a few counts of this clone. The chain is built from TRBV10-2 and TRBJ2-5, with D perhaps matching TRBD2 (5 bases). The CDR3 runs 16 residues. CDR1 is WSHSY, CDR2 SAAADI, per germline. Trimming left V 8 bases short and J 5 bases short, with 24 bases between. DNA for the CDR3: TGCGCCAGCTCCCTGCAGAGGGAGAGTCCGGGGGAGACCCAGTACTTC. Translation: CASSLQRESPGETQYF.

V gene TRBV9 combines with J gene TRBJ2-1; a weak D match, TRBD2 (5 bases). CDR1 is SGDLS and CDR2 is YYNGEE in the germline V gene. The CDR3 loop spans 15 amino acids. Trimming pared 4 bases from V and 4 bases from J, leaving 15 bases between. CDR3 protein: CASSLLSGSYNEQFF. The CDR3 DNA sequence: TGTGCCAGCAGCTTACTAAGCGGCTCTTACAATGAGCAGTTCTTC.

The V call is TRBV30, the J call TRBJ2-1; 8 bases are shared with TRBD2. V dropped 0 bases and J dropped 4; count of bases not matched to a gene: 2. The CDR3 is 14 amino acids. Germline values: CDR1 GTSNPN, CDR2 SVGIG (reference sequence). The CDR3 loop reads CAWSVLAEYNEQFF. CDR3 nucleotide sequence: TGTGCCTGGAGTGTACTAGCGGAGTACAATGAGCAGTTCTTC. The whole variable domain, remainder taken from reference TRBV30 and TRBJ2-1, is SQTIHQWPATLVQPVGSPLSLECTVEGTSNPNLYWYRQAAGRGLQLLFYSVGIGQISSEVPQNLSASRPQDRQFILSSKKLLLSDSGFYLCAWSVLAEYNEQFFGPGTRLTVL.

The chain carries TRBV19 and TRBJ2-3; maybe TRBD1 (6 bases). The CDR3 is made up of 15 amino acids. V was cut by 5 bases and J by 0 bases, with 12 bases left in between. CDR1 is LNHDA and CDR2 is SQIVND in the germline V gene (reference sequence). The CDR3 DNA follows: TGTGCCAGTAGTCAGCCGCAGGGGAGCACAGATACGCAGTATTTT. This sequence encodes CASSQPQGSTDTQYF.

The chain combines TRBV7-9 with TRBJ2-7; 10 bases match TRBD2. From germline, CDR1 is SEHNR and CDR2 FQNEAQ (reference sequence). The CDR3 length is 14 residues. V was clipped by 8 bases and J by 4 bases; unmatched bases: 8. The CDR3 DNA reads TGTGCCAGCTCCGCGCCTAGCGGGAGTTACGAGCAGTACTTC. This encodes CASSAPSGSYEQYF.

This sequence joins TRBV6-5 and TRBJ1-4, with TRBD1 as a possible D gene (5 bases). The length of the CDR3 is 13 residues. Trimming shortened V by 5 bases and J by 6 bases, and 10 bases separated the two germline ends. The germline CDR1 and CDR2 sequences are MNHEY and SVGAGI. The CDR3 bases are TGTGCCAGCAGTCCGACAGAATATGAAAAACTGTTTTTT. It is translated as CASSPTEYEKLFF.

This clone has only a few counts. This rearrangement joins TRBV9 to TRBJ2-1; 10 positions agree with TRBD2. With V trimmed by 3 bases and J by 6 bases, 9 bases remained unmatched. CDR3 length: 16 residues. Germline assignment: CDR1 SGDLS and CDR2 YYNGEE. CDR3 nucleotide sequence: TGTGCCAGCAGCGCCGCCTGGACTAGCGGTAGCAATGAGCAGTTCTTC. It is translated as CASSAAWTSGSNEQFF. The complete variable domain, with remaining parts taken from reference TRBV9 and TRBJ2-1, reads DSGVTQTPKHLITATGQRVTLRCSPRSGDLSVYWYQQSLDQGLQFLIQYYNGEERAKGNILERFSAQQFPDLHSELNLSSLELGDSALYFCASSAAWTSGSNEQFFGPGTRLTVL.

This chain joins TRBV29-1 and TRBJ2-1; D call uncertain. The germline V and J ends were trimmed by 3 bases and 3 bases, with 9 bases remaining between them. The CDR3 is made up of 13 amino acids. The germline CDR1 and CDR2 sequences are SQVTM and ANQGSEA. The CDR3 sequence is CSVDRQNYNEQFF. The CDR3, as DNA: TGCAGCGTTGATAGACAAAACTACAATGAGCAGTTCTTC.

The V and J genes are TRBV7-6 and TRBJ1-4; D remains ambiguous. Trimming removed 1 base from V and 5 bases from J, with 14 bases in between. Germline assignment: CDR1 SGHVS and CDR2 FNYEAQ. This CDR3 spans 16 amino acids. The CDR3, as DNA: TGTGCCAGCAGCTTAGACGGTACATGGGAGAATGAAAAACTGTTTTTT. Encoded protein: CASSLDGTWENEKLFF.

The chain uses TRBV15 and TRBJ1-2; TRBD1 agrees at 7 bases. This CDR3 has 16 amino acids. The germline V gene has CDR1 LNHNV and CDR2 YYDKDF (reference sequence). The V segment lost 0 bases and the J segment 5 bases; nucleotides outside the gene matches: 9. The CDR3 DNA sequence: TGTGCCACCAGCAGAGATAAACGACAGGGAAGATATGGCTACACCTTC. Amino acids: CATSRDKRQGRYGYTF.

This clone has only one observation. The V call is TRBV5-1, the J call TRBJ2-3; 10 bases match TRBD2. The CDR3 has 16 residues. CDR1 is SGHRS, CDR2 YFSETQ, per germline. Trimming cost V 0 bases and J 2 bases; bases outside gene matches: 3. The CDR3 bases are TGCGCCAGCAGCTTGGATAGCGGGAGGCCCACAGATACGCAGTATTTT. This gives the protein CASSLDSGRPTDTQYF. Supplemented by reference TRBV5-1 and TRBJ2-3, the full variable domain reads KAGVTQTPRYLIKTRGQQVTLSCSPISGHRSVSWYQQTPGQGLQFLFEYFSETQRNKGNFPGRFSGRQFSNSRSEMNVSTLELGDSALYLCASSLDSGRPTDTQYFGPGTRLTVL.